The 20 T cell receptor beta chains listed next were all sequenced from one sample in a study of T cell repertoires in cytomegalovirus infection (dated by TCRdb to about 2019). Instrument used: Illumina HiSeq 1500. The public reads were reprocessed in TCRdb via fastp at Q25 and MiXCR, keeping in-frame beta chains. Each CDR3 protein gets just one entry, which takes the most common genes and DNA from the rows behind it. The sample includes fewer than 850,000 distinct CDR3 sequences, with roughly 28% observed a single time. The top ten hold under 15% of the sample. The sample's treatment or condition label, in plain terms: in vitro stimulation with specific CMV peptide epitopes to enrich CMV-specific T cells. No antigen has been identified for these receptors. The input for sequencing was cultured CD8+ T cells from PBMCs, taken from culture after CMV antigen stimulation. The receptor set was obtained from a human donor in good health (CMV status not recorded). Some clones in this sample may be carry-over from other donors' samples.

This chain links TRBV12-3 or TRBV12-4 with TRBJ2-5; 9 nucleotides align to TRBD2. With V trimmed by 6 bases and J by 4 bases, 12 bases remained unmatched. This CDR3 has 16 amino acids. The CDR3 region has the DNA TGTGCCAGCAGCTTTGTAGCGGGGGTTACAGTAGAGACCCAGTACTTC. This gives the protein CASSFVAGVTVETQYF.

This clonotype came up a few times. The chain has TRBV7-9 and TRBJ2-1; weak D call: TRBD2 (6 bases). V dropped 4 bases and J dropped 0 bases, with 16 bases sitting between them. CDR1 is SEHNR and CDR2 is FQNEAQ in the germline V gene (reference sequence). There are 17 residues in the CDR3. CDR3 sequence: CASSSEGRFSSYNEQFF. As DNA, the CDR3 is TGTGCCAGCAGCTCGGAGGGCAGGTTCAGCTCCTACAATGAGCAGTTCTTC.

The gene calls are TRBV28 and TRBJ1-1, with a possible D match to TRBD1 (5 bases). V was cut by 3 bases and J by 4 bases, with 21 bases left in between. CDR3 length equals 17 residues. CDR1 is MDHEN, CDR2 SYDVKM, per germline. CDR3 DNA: TGTGCCAGCAGTTTCCGTCGCCGGGGGATGGTTGGCACTGAAGCTTTCTTT. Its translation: CASSFRRRGMVGTEAFF.

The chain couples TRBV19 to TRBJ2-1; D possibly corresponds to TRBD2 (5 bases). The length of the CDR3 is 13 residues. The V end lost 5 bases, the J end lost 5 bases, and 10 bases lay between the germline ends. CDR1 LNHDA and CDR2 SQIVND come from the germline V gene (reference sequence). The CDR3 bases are TGTGCCAGTAGTGACACTAGGCACAATGAGCAGTTCTTC. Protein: CASSDTRHNEQFF.

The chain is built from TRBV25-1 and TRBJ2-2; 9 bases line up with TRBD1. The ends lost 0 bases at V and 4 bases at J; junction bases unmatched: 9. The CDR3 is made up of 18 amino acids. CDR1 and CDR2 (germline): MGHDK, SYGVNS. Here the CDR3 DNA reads TGTGCCAGCAGTGAATATGGGACAGGGCCGGCTACCACCGGGGAGCTGTTTTTT. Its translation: CASSEYGTGPATTGELFF. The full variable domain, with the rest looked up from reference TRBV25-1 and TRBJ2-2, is EADIYQTPRYLVIGTGKKITLECSQTMGHDKMYWYQQDPGMELHLIHYSYGVNSTEKGDLSSESTVSRIRTEHFPLTLESARPSHTSQYLCASSEYGTGPATTGELFFGEGSRLTVL.

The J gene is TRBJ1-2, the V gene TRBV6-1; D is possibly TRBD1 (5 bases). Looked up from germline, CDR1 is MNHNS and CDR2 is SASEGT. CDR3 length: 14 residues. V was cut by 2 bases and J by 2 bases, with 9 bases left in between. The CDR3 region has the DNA TGTGCCAGCAGTGAAACGACAGCCAACTATGGCTACACCTTC. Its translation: CASSETTANYGYTF.

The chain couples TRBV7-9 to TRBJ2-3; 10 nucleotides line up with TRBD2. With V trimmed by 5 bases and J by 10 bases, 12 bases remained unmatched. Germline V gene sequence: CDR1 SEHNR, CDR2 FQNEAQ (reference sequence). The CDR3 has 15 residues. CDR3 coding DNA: TGTGCCAGCAGCAAAGCTAGCGGGGGTTCCGTATCGCAGTATTTT. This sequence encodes CASSKASGGSVSQYF.

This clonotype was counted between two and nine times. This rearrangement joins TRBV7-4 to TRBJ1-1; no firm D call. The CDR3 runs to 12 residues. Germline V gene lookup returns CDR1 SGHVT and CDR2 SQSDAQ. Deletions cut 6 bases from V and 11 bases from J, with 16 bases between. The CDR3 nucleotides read TGTGCCAGCAGGATTGAACCGGGAGACGCTTTCTTT. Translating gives CASRIEPGDAFF. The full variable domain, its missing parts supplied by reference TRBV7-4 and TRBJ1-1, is GAGVSQSPRYKVAKRGRDVALRCDSISGHVTLYWYRQTLGQGSEVLTYSQSDAQRDKSGRPSGRFSAERPERSVSTLKIQRTEQGDSAVYLCASRIEPGDAFFGQGTRLTVV.

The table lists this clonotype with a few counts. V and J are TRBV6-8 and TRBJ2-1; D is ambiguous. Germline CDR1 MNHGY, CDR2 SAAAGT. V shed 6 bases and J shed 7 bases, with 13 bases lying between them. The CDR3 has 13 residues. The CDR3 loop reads CASSSPLGNEQFF. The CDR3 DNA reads TGTGCCAGCAGCTCCCCCCTTGGAAATGAGCAGTTCTTC.

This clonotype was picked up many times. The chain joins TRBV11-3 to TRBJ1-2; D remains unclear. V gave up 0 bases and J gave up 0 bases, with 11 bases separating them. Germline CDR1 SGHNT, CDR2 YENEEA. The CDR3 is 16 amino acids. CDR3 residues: CASSLDWTEANYGYTF. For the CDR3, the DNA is TGTGCCAGCAGCTTAGATTGGACGGAAGCTAACTATGGCTACACCTTC.

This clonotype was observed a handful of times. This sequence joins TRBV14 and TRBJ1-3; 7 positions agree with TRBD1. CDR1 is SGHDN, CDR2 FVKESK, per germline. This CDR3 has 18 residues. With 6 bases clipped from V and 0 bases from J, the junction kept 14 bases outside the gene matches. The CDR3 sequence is CASSNLVTGALSGNTIYF. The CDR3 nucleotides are TGTGCCAGCAGTAATCTCGTCACAGGGGCCCTCTCTGGAAACACCATATATTTT.

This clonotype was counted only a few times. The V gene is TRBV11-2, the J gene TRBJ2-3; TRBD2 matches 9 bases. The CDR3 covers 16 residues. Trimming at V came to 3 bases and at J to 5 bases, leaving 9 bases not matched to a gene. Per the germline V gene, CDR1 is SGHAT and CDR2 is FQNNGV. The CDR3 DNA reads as TGTGCCAGCAGCTTCCGGGGGCGGGGGGGCATAGATACGCAGTATTTT. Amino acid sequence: CASSFRGRGGIDTQYF.

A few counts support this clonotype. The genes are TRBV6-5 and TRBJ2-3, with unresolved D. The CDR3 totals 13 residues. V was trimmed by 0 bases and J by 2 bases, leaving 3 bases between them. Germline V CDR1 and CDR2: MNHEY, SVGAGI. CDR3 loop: CASSYSHTDTQYF. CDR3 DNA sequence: TGTGCCAGCAGTTACTCCCACACAGATACGCAGTATTTT.

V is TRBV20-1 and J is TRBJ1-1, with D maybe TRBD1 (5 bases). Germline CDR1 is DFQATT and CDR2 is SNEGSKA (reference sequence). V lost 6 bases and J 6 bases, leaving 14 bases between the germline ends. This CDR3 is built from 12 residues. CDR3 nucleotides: TGCAGTGCCGGGACCTCCGGGGCTGAAGCTTTCTTT. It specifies CSAGTSGAEAFF.

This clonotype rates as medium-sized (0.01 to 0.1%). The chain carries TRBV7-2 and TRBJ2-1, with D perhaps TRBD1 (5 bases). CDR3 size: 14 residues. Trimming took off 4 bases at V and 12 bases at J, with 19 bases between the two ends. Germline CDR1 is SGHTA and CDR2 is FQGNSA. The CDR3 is CASSSSPGRSGQFF. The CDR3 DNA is TGTGCCAGCAGCTCCTCACCAGGGCGATCTGGGCAGTTCTTC.

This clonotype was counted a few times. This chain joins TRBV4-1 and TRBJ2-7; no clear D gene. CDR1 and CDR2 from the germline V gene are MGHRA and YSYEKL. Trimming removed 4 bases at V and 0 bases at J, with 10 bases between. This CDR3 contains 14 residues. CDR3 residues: CASSPVSSSYEQYV. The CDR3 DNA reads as TGCGCCAGCAGCCCGGTCAGTTCCTCCTACGAGCAGTACGTC.

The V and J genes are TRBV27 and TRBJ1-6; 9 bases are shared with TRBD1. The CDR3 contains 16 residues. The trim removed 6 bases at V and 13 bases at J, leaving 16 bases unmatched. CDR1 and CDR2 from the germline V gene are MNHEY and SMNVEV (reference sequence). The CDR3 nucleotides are TGTGCCAGCAGCTCAACAGGGGGCGGAAGATACCCGCCCCTCCACTTT. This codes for CASSSTGGGRYPPLHF.

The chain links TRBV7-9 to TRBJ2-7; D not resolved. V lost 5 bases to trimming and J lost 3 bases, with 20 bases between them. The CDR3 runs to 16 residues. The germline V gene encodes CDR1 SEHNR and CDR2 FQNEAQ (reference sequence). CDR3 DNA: TGTGCCAGCAGCCCGGCGGATAAGGGAAGATACTACGAGCAGTACTTC. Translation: CASSPADKGRYYEQYF. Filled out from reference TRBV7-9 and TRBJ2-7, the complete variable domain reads DTGVSQNPRHKITKRGQNVTFRCDPISEHNRLYWYRQTLGQGPEFLTYFQNEAQLEKSRLLSDRFSAERPKGSFSTLEIQRTEQGDSAMYLCASSPADKGRYYEQYFGPGTRLTVT.

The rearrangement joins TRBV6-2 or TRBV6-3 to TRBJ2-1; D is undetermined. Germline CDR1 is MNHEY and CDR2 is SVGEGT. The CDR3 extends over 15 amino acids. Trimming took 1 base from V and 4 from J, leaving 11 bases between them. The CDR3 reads CASSYFQGWYNEQFF. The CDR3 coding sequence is TGTGCCAGCAGTTACTTTCAAGGGTGGTACAATGAGCAGTTCTTC.

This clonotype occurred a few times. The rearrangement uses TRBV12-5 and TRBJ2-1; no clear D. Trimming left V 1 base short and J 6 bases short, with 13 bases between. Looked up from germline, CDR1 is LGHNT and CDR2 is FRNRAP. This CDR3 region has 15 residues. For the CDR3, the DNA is TGTGCTAGTGGTTTGGGACAAGGATTTCTCAATGAGCAGTTCTTC. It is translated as CASGLGQGFLNEQFF.